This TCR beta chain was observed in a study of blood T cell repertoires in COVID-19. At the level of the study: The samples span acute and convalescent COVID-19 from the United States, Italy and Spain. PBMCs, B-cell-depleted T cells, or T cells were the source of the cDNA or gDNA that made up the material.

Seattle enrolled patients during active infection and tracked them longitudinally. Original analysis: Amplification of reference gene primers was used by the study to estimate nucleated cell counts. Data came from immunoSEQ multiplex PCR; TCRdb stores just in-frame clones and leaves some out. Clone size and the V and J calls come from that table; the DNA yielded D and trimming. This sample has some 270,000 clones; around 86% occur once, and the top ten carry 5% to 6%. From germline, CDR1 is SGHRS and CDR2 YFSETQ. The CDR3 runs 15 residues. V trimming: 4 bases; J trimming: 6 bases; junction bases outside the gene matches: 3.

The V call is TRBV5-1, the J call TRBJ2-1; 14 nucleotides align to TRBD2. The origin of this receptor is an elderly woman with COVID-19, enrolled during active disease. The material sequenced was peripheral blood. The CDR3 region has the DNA TGCGCCAGCAGCCCGACTAGCGGGGGGGGCAATGAGCAGTTCTTC. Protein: CASSPTSGGGNEQFF. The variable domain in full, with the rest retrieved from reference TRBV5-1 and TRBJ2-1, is KAGVTQTPRYLIKTRGQQVTLSCSPISGHRSVSWYQQTPGQGLQFLFEYFSETQRNKGNFPGRFSGRQFSNSRSEMNVSTLELGDSALYLCASSPTSGGGNEQFFGPGTRLTVL.